This section outlines one TCR beta chain sequence together with its context. The target antigen is unknown. Profiling relied on immunoSEQ multiplex PCR, and the TCRdb table lists in-frame clones only, not all of them. In the table there are more than 400,000 clones, around 96% of which are singletons. Each donor was a Caucasian adult residing in Nashville, Tennessee. This entry comes from a study of shared clonotypes between healthy human individuals. The wider study: Each donor's CD8 memory used one plate, CD8 naive two, each CD4 subset three.

Study results and limitations: Among the subsets, naive ones generally showed larger estimated richness than memory ones. A handful of donors had 5% to 6.5% of their naive CD4 clonotypes in common.

From germline, CDR1 is MNHNS and CDR2 SASEGT. There are 14 residues in the CDR3. V was clipped by 5 bases and J by 8 bases; unmatched bases: 8. This TCR came from a woman aged 25-40 years in good health. Specimen: naive CD4+ T cells sorted from blood. The sample's subset: CD45RA+ positively selected. The genes are TRBV6-1 and TRBJ2-1; 8 bases line up with TRBD2. The CDR3 spells CASSSAGGRDEQFF. The CDR3 bases are TGTGCCAGCAGTTCCGCGGGAGGAAGGGATGAGCAGTTCTTC.